The 3 T cell receptor beta chains given below trace back to one sample, sequenced in a study of shared clonotypes between healthy human individuals. Measured with immunoSEQ multiplex PCR; TCRdb has only the in-frame clones, and not every one. The sample carries fewer than 600,000 clones, over 60% recorded once. What was sequenced was PBMCs. The receptors were sampled from a woman in her 40s in good health. Some clones in this sample may be carry-over from other donors' samples.

Turning to this clone: A clone one base away is much larger, so this may be a read error. The same CDR3 is also encoded by other DNA sequences in this sample. The chain couples TRBV30 to TRBJ2-7; 8 bases line up with TRBD1. CDR1 and CDR2 from the germline V gene are GTSNPN and SVGIG (reference sequence). Trimming at V came to 3 bases and at J to 1 base, leaving 2 bases not matched to a gene. The CDR3 contains 13 residues. The CDR3 DNA reads TGTGCCTGGAGGGACAGGGTATCCTACGAGCAGTACTTC. This translates into CAWRDRVSYEQYF. Full variable domain (remainder filled in from reference TRBV30 and TRBJ2-7): SQTIHQWPATLVQPVGSPLSLECTVEGTSNPNLYWYRQAAGRGLQLLFYSVGIGQISSEVPQNLSASRPQDRQFILSSKKLLLSDSGFYLCAWRDRVSYEQYFGPGTRLTVT.

The chain couples TRBV29-1 to TRBJ2-7; D unclear. Germline V gene lookup returns CDR1 SQVTM and CDR2 ANQGSEA. V dropped 4 bases and J dropped 3 bases, with 10 bases sitting between them. The CDR3 runs to 12 residues. The CDR3 spells CSVASAHYEQYF. CDR3 nucleotides: TGCAGCGTTGCTTCAGCTCACTACGAGCAGTACTTC.

The J gene is TRBJ2-7, the V gene TRBV19; 7 nucleotides agree with TRBD2. The CDR3 is made up of 17 amino acids. CDR1 and CDR2 (germline): LNHDA, SQIVND (reference sequence). Trimming took 6 bases from V and 7 from J; bases not matched to a gene: 21. CDR3: CASSVRPMTASGGEQYF. CDR3 sequence (DNA): TGTGCCAGTAGCGTCCGCCCCATGACAGCCTCGGGAGGTGAGCAGTACTTC.